This section outlines one T cell receptor (beta chain) sequence together with its context. The germline V gene has CDR1 PRHDT and CDR2 FYEKMQ (reference sequence). V was trimmed by 7 bases and J by 9 bases, leaving 22 bases between them. CDR3 length: 16 amino acids. The sample belongs to a study of T-cell reconstitution after alpha-beta-depleted transplantation in children. The authors prepared the TCRbeta library with unique molecular identifiers. TCRdb passed the PCR reads through MiXCR, listing each CDR3 protein once. The table includes about 400,000 distinct CDR3 sequences, 13% detected once. This sequence was found in a human donor who donated a stem cell graft to a child with Fanconi anemia. The material was PBMCs, obtained from the stem cell graft. V usage is TRBV13 and J usage is TRBJ1-6; D call uncertain. CDR3 residues: CASTLGEGLHFSPLHF. CDR3 bases: TGTGCCAGCACCCTCGGAGAGGGTCTTCACTTTTCACCCCTCCACTTT.